Listed below are T cell receptor beta chains from one sample, sequenced in a study of cytotoxic CD8 clonotypes in ibrutinib-treated CLL. Profiling relied on immunoSEQ multiplex PCR, and the TCRdb table lists in-frame clones only, not all of them. The sample holds about 120,000 clones, 58% seen once. Sequencing was performed on PBMCs, taken after 24 months of ibrutinib treatment. The source of these receptors is a human donor with chronic lymphocytic leukemia. CDR3s include the opening cysteine and the closing phenylalanine or tryptophan. The D gene is left open where the match is weak. Clone size is not always given. Where it is, it says once, few, many or a class for expanded clones.

TRBJ2-3 | TRBV25-1 | . | . | CASEQGNTQYF | TGTGCCAGCGAACAGGGAAATACGCAGTATTTT
TRBJ1-2 | TRBV6-5 | few | . | CASSYSGQLNYGYTF | TGTGCCAGCAGTTACTCAGGGCAGCTTAACTATGGCTACACCTTC
TRBJ2-2 | TRBV6-5 | few | . | CASRLLQGYGGELFF | TGTGCCAGCAGACTCCTTCAGGGCTACGGCGGGGAGCTGTTTTTT
TRBJ2-7 | TRBV7-7 | . | . | CASTTPGLAHEQYF | TGTGCTAGCACCACCCCCGGGCTAGCCCACGAGCAGTACTTC
TRBJ2-7 | TRBV19 | many | TRBD2 | CASSYGSGTSRDEQYF | TGTGCCAGTAGCTATGGGTCCGGGACTAGCCGCGACGAGCAGTACTTC
TRBJ1-3 | TRBV6-5 | . | . | CASRTPVGNTIYF | TGTGCCAGCCGGACCCCCGTTGGAAACACCATATATTTT
TRBJ2-2 | TRBV6-5 | once | TRBD1 | CASSLTGDTGELFF | TGTGCCAGCAGCCTGACAGGGGACACCGGGGAGCTGTTTTTT
TRBJ2-7 | TRBV18 | . | . | CASSPLQSYEQYF | TGTGCCAGCTCACCATTGCAGTCCTACGAGCAGTACTTC
TRBJ1-5 | TRBV19 | . | TRBD1 | CASQQGAGGNQPQHF | TGTGCCAGTCAGCAGGGGGCCGGGGGCAATCAGCCCCAGCATTTT
TRBJ2-3 | TRBV11-3 | . | . | CASSRAGSTDTQYF | TGTGCCAGCTCCCGGGCGGGGAGCACAGATACGCAGTATTTT
TRBJ1-5 | TRBV7-9 | . | . | CASSSTGNFNQPQHF | TGTGCCAGCAGCTCTACAGGGAATTTCAATCAGCCCCAGCATTTT
TRBJ1-3 | TRBV5-1 | . | . | CASSSGDEGSGNTIYF | TGCGCCAGCAGTTCCGGGGACGAGGGGTCTGGAAACACCATATATTTT
TRBJ2-7 | TRBV5-1 | many | TRBD1 | CASSLTTDRGREQYF | TGCGCCAGCAGCTTGACCACGGACAGGGGAAGAGAGCAGTACTTC
TRBJ2-3 | TRBV7-2 | medium-sized | . | CASSSPSGAYTDTQYF | TGTGCCAGCAGCTCCCCGTCTGGGGCCTACACAGATACGCAGTATTTT
TRBJ2-1 | TRBV5-4 | . | . | CATPNEQFF | TGTGCCACCCCTAATGAGCAGTTCTTC
TRBJ2-1 | TRBV2 | . | . | CASSATTSLLGVRKFF | TGTGCCAGCAGTGCCACTACATCATTATTGGGGGTCCGAAAGTTCTTC
TRBJ1-6 | TRBV18 | . | TRBD1 | CASSFRDRGNSPLHF | TGTGCCAGCTCATTCCGGGACAGGGGGAATTCACCCCTCCACTTT
TRBJ1-2 | TRBV7-9 | . | . | CASSLGPTNYGYTF | TGTGCCAGCAGCTTAGGCCCGACTAACTATGGCTACACCTTC
TRBJ2-5 | TRBV11-2 | . | . | CASTLLGRGAETQYF | TGTGCCAGCACCCTCTTAGGGCGTGGGGCAGAGACCCAGTACTTC
TRBJ2-5 | TRBV29-1 | . | . | CSAPGTDQETQYF | TGCAGCGCCCCTGGGACGGACCAAGAGACCCAGTACTTC
TRBJ1-2 | TRBV28 | . | . | CASSSLRGRDNYGYTF | TGTGCCAGCAGCTCACTTCGGGGGCGGGATAACTATGGCTACACCTTC
TRBJ1-1 | TRBV7-3 | . | . | CASSRTARNTEAFF | TGTGCCAGCAGCCGGACCGCACGGAACACTGAAGCTTTCTTT
TRBJ1-1 | TRBV25-1 | . | . | CASAGRYTEAFF | TGTGCCAGCGCAGGGCGTTACACTGAAGCTTTCTTT
TRBJ1-1 | TRBV4-1 | . | . | CASSRLLGEGAAFF | TGCGCCAGCAGCCGCCTACTCGGTGAGGGCGCGGCTTTCTTT
TRBJ2-3 | TRBV1 | . | . | CTSSRGAPHPDTQYF | TGCACCAGCAGCCGCGGGGCTCCGCACCCAGATACGCAGTATTTT
TRBJ1-1 | TRBV18 | few | . | CASSPPAGAEAFF | TGTGCCAGCTCACCACCCGCCGGAGCTGAAGCTTTCTTT
TRBJ2-7 | TRBV30 | . | . | CAWSVRVGAAEQYF | TGTGCCTGGAGTGTACGGGTCGGGGCAGCCGAGCAGTACTTC
TRBJ1-3 | TRBV28 | . | TRBD1 | CASSSPGGGNGNTIYF | TGTGCCAGCAGTTCCCCCGGAGGGGGCAATGGAAACACCATATATTTT
TRBJ2-7 | TRBV30 | many | . | CARGGQNYEQYF | TGTGCCCGGGGGGGACAGAACTACGAGCAGTACTTC
TRBJ1-1 | TRBV5-1 | . | . | CASSPGRTNTEAFF | TGCGCCAGCAGCCCGGGACGGACGAACACTGAAGCTTTCTTT
TRBJ1-2 | TRBV5-1 | . | TRBD1 | CASTPAAGGSYGYTF | TGCGCCAGCACCCCGGCGGCAGGGGGCAGCTATGGCTACACCTTC
TRBJ2-1 | TRBV20-1 | . | . | CSARDRFGQFF | TGCAGTGCTAGAGACAGGTTCGGGCAGTTCTTC
TRBJ1-1 | TRBV10-3 | . | TRBD1 | CAISARLQGAIDTEAFF | TGTGCCATCAGCGCCAGGTTACAGGGGGCGATCGACACTGAAGCTTTCTTT
TRBJ1-1 | TRBV5-1 | . | TRBD1 | CASSLRDRSHTEAFF | TGCGCCAGCAGCTTGAGGGACAGGAGCCACACTGAAGCTTTCTTT
TRBJ1-2 | TRBV25-1 | . | . | CASSEYSRENTGYTF | TGTGCCAGCAGTGAATATAGCAGGGAGAATACTGGCTACACCTTC
TRBJ2-6 | TRBV30 | few | . | CAWSGANVLTF | TGTGCCTGGTCTGGGGCCAACGTCCTGACTTTC
TRBJ1-6 | TRBV25-1 | few | . | CASSELGGSYNSPLHF | TGTGCCAGCAGTGAATTGGGAGGCTCCTATAATTCACCCCTCCACTTT
TRBJ1-2 | TRBV6-1 | . | . | CASRATTDRNYGYTF | TGTGCCAGCAGAGCCACCACCGACAGGAACTATGGCTACACCTTC
TRBJ2-1 | TRBV6-5 | . | . | CASSLGTDDYNEQFF | TGTGCCAGCAGCTTAGGGACTGACGATTACAATGAGCAGTTCTTC
TRBJ2-7 | TRBV10-2 | once | . | CASSGGTTYEQYF | TGCGCCAGCAGTGGAGGCACAACCTACGAGCAGTACTTC
TRBJ1-1 | TRBV29-1 | . | . | CSVGGTKDTEAFF | TGCAGCGTTGGGGGGACAAAGGACACTGAAGCTTTCTTT
TRBJ1-5 | TRBV6-5 | . | . | CASWEGRDNQPQHF | TGTGCCAGCTGGGAAGGGAGGGATAATCAGCCCCAGCATTTT